The 10 T cell receptor beta chains below were found in one sample sequenced in a study of cytomegalovirus exposure and HLA in healthy donors. PCR employed 60 Vbeta and 13 Jbeta primers. The assay was immunoSEQ multiplex PCR, and TCRdb's table has in-frame clones only and misses some. The listing contains tens of thousands of clones. Specimen: PBMCs. The origin of the receptors is a man aged 45 to 65 in good health and CMV-seropositive.

The chain combines TRBV5-4 with TRBJ2-1, with D maybe TRBD1 (5 bases). Germline V CDR1 and CDR2: SGHNT, YYREEE (reference sequence). Trimming shortened V by 3 bases and J by 12 bases, and 13 bases separated the two germline ends. The length of the CDR3 is 12 residues. The CDR3 spells CASSSPGKWQFF. Here the CDR3 DNA reads TGTGCCAGCAGCTCCCCAGGGAAATGGCAGTTCTTC.

CDR3 nucleotide sequence: TGTGCCAGCTCACCACCTAGCGGGGGGTACAATGAGCAGTTCTTC. As protein: CASSPPSGGYNEQFF. The chain carries TRBV18 and TRBJ2-1; 10 bases agree with TRBD2. This CDR3 is 15 amino acids long. Per the germline V gene, CDR1 is KGHSH and CDR2 is LQKENI. J gave up 4 bases and V 0 bases, and 0 bases lay outside the gene matches. Filled out from reference TRBV18 and TRBJ2-1, the complete variable domain reads NAGVMQNPRHLVRRRGQEARLRCSPMKGHSHVYWYRQLPEEGLKFMVYLQKENIIDESGMPKERFSAEFPKEGPSILRIQQVVRGDSAAYFCASSPPSGGYNEQFFGPGTRLTVL.

V usage is TRBV5-6 and J usage is TRBJ1-3; 8 bases map to TRBD1. The CDR3 covers 15 residues. V lost 0 bases, J lost 4 bases, and 3 bases stayed unmatched. Germline assignment: CDR1 SGHDT and CDR2 YYEEEE. CDR3 amino acids: CASSLGQGTGNTIYF. The CDR3 region has the DNA TGTGCCAGCAGCTTGGGACAGGGGACCGGAAACACCATATATTTT.

This chain connects TRBV9 to TRBJ2-5; the match to TRBD1 covers 8 bases. CDR3 length: 15 amino acids. Per germline, CDR1 SGDLS and CDR2 YYNGEE. J lost 5 bases, V lost 4 bases, and 10 bases had no gene match. The CDR3 sequence is CASSPRGQGVETQYF. CDR3 nucleotide sequence: TGTGCCAGCAGCCCCAGAGGACAGGGAGTGGAGACCCAGTACTTC.

This chain uses TRBV7-2 with TRBJ2-5; possible D gene TRBD1, 6 bases. CDR1 is SGHTA and CDR2 is FQGNSA in the germline V gene. The CDR3 has 17 amino acids. V was shortened by 5 bases and J by 5 bases, with 24 bases between the two germline ends. The CDR3 loop reads CASSVDWAGVSSETQYF. The DNA of the CDR3 is TGTGCCAGCAGCGTAGATTGGGCAGGGGTGTCTTCGGAGACCCAGTACTTC.

Of note for this clone: One end of the junction fails to match germline, which may point to a read error. The chain combines TRBV25-1 with TRBJ1-2; D is unresolved. The CDR3 extends over 11 amino acids. Germline V gives CDR1 MGHDK, CDR2 SYGVNS. The CDR3 region is CARSGGIGYTF. In DNA, the CDR3 is TGTGCCAGAAGTGGAGGAATTGGCTACACCTTC.

V gene TRBV19 combines with J gene TRBJ1-1, with 7 bases fitting TRBD1. V lost 4 bases to trimming and J lost 3 bases; unmatched junction nucleotides: 8. The CDR3 totals 15 residues. In germline, CDR1 is LNHDA, CDR2 SQIVND (reference sequence). This CDR3 is CASSTTGAGYTEAFF. The CDR3 nucleotides are TGTGCCAGTAGTACTACAGGGGCCGGGTACACTGAAGCTTTCTTT.

The chain recombines TRBV5-6 with TRBJ2-7; D call uncertain. CDR3 length equals 12 residues. Germline CDR1 SGHDT, CDR2 YYEEEE. V gave up 0 bases and J gave up 1 base, with 2 bases separating them. CDR3 nucleotide sequence: TGTGCCAGCAGCTTGGCTTCCTACGAGCAGTACTTC. Protein product: CASSLASYEQYF.

The V and J genes are TRBV4-1 and TRBJ1-2; perhaps TRBD1 as D (5 bases). The CDR3 contains 15 residues. V was pared by 0 bases and J by 6 bases, with 14 bases between. Germline CDR1 reads MGHRA; CDR2 reads YSYEKL. CDR3 in amino acids: CASSQDRGSFDGYTF. The DNA for the CDR3 is TGCGCCAGCAGCCAAGATAGGGGATCTTTTGATGGCTACACCTTC.

V usage is TRBV7-9 and J usage is TRBJ1-5; 9 bases line up with TRBD1. The V gene end was trimmed by 3 bases and the J gene end by 4 bases; junction bases not matched to a gene: 1. Germline V gene sequence: CDR1 SEHNR, CDR2 FQNEAQ (reference sequence). The CDR3 sequence is 14 residues long. CDR3 nucleotide sequence: TGTGCCAGCAGCTTGACAGGGGGGAATCAGCCCCAGCATTTT. It is translated as CASSLTGGNQPQHF. The complete variable domain, with remaining parts taken from reference TRBV7-9 and TRBJ1-5, reads DTGVSQNPRHKITKRGQNVTFRCDPISEHNRLYWYRQTLGQGPEFLTYFQNEAQLEKSRLLSDRFSAERPKGSFSTLEIQRTEQGDSAMYLCASSLTGGNQPQHFGDGTRLSIL.